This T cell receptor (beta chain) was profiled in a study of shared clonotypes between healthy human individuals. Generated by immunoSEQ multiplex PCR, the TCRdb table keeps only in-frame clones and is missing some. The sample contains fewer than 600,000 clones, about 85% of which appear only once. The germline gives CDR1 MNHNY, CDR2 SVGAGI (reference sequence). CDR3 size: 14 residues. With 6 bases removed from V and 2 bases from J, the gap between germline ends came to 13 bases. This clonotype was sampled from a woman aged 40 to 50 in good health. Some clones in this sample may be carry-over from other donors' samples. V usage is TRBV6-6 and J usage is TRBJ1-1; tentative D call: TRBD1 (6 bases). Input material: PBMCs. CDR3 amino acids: CASSYGTINTEAFF. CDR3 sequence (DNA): TGTGCCAGCAGCTACGGGACAATAAACACTGAAGCTTTCTTT.